This T cell receptor beta chain is from a study of T cells in Graves' hyperthyroidism and ophthalmopathy. Study background: Peripheral blood draws took place at initial diagnosis, ahead of any treatment.

V trimming: 0 bases; J trimming: 2 bases; junction bases outside the gene matches: 3. Germline V gene sequence: CDR1 ENHRY, CDR2 SYGVKD. The CDR3 runs to 17 residues. From RNA transcripts, TCR beta CDR3 regions were amplified. HTBI primers drove first-round RT-PCR of the TCR CDR3. Via MiXCR, TCRdb re-called the multiplex PCR reads, giving one row per CDR3 protein. The sample lists some 560,000 distinct CDR3 sequences; 14% were seen once. The sequenced sample consisted of blood. The chain couples TRBV10-3 to TRBJ2-1, with 11 nucleotides matching TRBD2. The TCR comes from a woman between 40 and 50 years old with Graves' hyperthyroidism. CDR3 loop: CAISESLAGGTYNEQFF. In nucleotides, the CDR3 is TGTGCCATCAGTGAGTCCCTAGCGGGAGGAACCTACAATGAGCAGTTCTTC.